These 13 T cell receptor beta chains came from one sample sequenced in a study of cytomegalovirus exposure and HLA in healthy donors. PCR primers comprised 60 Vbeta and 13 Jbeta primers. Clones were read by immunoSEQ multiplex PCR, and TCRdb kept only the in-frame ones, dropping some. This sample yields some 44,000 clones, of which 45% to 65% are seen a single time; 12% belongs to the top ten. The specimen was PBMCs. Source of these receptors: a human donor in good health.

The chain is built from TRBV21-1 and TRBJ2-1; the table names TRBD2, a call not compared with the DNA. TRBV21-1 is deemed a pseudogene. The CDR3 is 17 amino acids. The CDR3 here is CASSKAYVGPAGECRFF. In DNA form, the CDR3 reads TGTGCCAGCAGCAAAGCTTATGTTGGACCTGCGGGGGAGTGTCGGTTCTTC.

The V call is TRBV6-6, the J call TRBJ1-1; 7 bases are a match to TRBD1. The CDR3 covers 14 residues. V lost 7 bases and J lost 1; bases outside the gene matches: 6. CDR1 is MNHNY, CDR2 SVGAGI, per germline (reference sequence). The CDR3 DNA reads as TGTGCCAGCAATGACAGGGCTGGGAACACTGAAGCTTTCTTT. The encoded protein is CASNDRAGNTEAFF.

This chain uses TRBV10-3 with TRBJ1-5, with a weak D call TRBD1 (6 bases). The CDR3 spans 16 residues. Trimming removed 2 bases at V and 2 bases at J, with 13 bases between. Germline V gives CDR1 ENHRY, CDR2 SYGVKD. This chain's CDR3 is CAISETGFKGNQPQHF. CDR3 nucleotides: TGTGCCATCAGTGAGACAGGGTTCAAGGGCAATCAGCCCCAGCATTTT.

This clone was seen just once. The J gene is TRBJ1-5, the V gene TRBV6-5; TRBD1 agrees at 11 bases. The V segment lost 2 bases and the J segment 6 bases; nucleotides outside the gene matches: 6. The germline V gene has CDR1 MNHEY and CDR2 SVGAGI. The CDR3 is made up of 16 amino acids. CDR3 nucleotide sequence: TGTGCCAGCAGTTACAGGGGGACAGGGGGGACTCAGCCCCAGCATTTT. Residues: CASSYRGTGGTQPQHF.

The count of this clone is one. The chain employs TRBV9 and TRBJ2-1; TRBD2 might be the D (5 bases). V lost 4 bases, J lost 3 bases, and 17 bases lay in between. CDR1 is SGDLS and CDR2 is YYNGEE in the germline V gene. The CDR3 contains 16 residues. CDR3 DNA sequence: TGTGCCAGCAGCCCTCAGTTGAGGGCTTTCTACAATGAGCAGTTCTTC. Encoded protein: CASSPQLRAFYNEQFF.

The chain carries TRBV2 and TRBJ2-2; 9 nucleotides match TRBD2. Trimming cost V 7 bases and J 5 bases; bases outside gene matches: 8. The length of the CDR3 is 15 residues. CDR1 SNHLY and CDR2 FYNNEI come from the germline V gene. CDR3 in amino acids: CASKRGGARTGELFF. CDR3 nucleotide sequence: TGTGCCAGCAAACGCGGGGGGGCGAGAACCGGGGAGCTGTTTTTT.

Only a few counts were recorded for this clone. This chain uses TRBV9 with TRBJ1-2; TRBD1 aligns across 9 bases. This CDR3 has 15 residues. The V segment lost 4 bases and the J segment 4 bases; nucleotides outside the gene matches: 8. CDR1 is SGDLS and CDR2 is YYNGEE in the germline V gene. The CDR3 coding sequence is TGTGCCAGCAGCACCCCGGGACAGGGTGGCTATGGCTACACCTTC. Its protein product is CASSTPGQGGYGYTF.

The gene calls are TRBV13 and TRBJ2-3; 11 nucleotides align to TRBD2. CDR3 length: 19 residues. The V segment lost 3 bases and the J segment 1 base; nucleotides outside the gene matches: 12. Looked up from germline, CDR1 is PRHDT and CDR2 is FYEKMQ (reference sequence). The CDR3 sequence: CASSFPTSGGGGGTDTQYF. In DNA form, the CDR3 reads TGTGCCAGCAGCTTCCCCACTAGCGGGGGTGGCGGGGGCACAGATACGCAGTATTTT.

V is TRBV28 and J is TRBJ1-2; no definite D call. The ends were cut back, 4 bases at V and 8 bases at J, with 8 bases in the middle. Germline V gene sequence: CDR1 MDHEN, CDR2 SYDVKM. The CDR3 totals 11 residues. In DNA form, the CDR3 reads TGTGCCAGCAGTTCACGGTGGGGCTACACCTTC. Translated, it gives CASSSRWGYTF.

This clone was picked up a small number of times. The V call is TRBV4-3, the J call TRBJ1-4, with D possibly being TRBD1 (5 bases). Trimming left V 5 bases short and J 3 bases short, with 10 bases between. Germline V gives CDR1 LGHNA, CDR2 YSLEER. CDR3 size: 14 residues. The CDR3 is CASSRRGPNEKLFF. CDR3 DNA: TGCGCCAGCAGCAGGAGGGGTCCTAATGAAAAACTGTTTTTT.

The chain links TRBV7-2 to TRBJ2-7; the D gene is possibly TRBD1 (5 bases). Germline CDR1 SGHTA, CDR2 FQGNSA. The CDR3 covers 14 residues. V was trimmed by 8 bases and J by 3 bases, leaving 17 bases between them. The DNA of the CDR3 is TGTGCCAGCCCCTATAGGGGCCTACGCTACGAGCAGTACTTC. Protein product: CASPYRGLRYEQYF.

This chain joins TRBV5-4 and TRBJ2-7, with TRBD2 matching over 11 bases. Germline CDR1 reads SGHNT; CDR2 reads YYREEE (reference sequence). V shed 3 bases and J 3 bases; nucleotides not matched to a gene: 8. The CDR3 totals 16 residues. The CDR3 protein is CASSSGTSGGVYEQYF. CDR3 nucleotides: TGTGCCAGCAGCTCGGGGACTAGCGGCGGGGTCTACGAGCAGTACTTC.

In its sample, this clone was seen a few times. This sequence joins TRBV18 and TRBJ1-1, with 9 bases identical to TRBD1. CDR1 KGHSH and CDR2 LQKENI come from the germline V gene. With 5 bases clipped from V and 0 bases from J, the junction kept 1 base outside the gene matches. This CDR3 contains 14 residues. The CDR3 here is CASSGTGMNTEAFF. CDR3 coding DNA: TGTGCCAGCTCAGGGACAGGGATGAACACTGAAGCTTTCTTT.